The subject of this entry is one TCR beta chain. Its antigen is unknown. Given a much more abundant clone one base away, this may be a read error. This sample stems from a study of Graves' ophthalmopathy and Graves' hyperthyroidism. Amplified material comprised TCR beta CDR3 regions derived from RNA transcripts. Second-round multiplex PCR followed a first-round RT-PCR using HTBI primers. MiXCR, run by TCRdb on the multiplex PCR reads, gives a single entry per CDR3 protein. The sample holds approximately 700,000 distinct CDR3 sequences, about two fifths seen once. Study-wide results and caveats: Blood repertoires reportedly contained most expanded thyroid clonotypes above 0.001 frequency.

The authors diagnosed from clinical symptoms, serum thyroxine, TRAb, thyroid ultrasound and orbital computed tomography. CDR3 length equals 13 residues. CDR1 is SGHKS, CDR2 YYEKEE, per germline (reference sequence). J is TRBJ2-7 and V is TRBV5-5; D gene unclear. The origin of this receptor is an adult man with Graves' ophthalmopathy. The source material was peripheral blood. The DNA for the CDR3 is TGCGCCAGCAGCCCCTTGAGCGAGCACGGGCAGTACTTC. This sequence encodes CASSPLSEHGQYF.